This TCR beta chain was identified in a study of blood T cell repertoires in COVID-19. At the level of the study: Both acute and convalescent COVID-19 samples were obtained from the United States, Italy and Spain.

Authors' data handling: Reference gene primer amplification gave estimated nucleated cell counts. Using immunoSEQ multiplex PCR, the repertoire was profiled, and TCRdb retains in-frame clones only, with some absent. That table supplies the V and J calls and clone size; D and trimming were determined from the DNA. The sample holds about 140,000 clones, 65% to 90% seen once. The CDR3 has 15 residues. Trimming removed 7 bases from V and 8 bases from J; junction bases left unmatched: 9. The V gene's germline CDR1 is LGHNA and CDR2 YSLEER. Sequenced sample: peripheral blood. This receptor was obtained from a man aged 60 to 69 with active or convalescent COVID-19. V is TRBV4-3 and J is TRBJ2-1; 12 bases line up with TRBD2. CDR3: CASTLLAGGIHEQFF. The CDR3 nucleotides are TGCGCCAGCACTCTGCTAGCGGGGGGGATCCATGAGCAGTTCTTC.